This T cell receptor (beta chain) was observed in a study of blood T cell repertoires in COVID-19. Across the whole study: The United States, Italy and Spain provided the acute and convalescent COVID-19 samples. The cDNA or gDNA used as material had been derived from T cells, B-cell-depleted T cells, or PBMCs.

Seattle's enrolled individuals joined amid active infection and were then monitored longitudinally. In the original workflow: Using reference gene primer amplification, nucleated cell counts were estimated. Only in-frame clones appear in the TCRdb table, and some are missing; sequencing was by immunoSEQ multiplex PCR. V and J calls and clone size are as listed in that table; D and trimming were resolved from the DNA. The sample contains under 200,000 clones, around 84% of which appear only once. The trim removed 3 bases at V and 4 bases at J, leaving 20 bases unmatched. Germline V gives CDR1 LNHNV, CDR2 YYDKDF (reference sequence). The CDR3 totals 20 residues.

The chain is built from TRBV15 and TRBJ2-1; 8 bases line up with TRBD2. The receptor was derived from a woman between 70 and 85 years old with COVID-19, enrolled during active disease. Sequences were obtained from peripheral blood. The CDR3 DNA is TGTGCCACCAGCAGTTTAGGACCTCAACCCGGACTAGCCGCTTACAATGAGCAGTTCTTC. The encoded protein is CATSSLGPQPGLAAYNEQFF.